This TCR beta chain was recorded in a study of blood T cells in healthy people across ages. Findings and limits, study-wide: Age advanced and TCR beta diversity per million T cells fell, roughly linearly.

Sample-barcoded 5' priming and a J-beta primer mix drove a second PCR of roughly 6 to 12 cycles. TCRdb recomputed calls from the 5' RACE reads with MiXCR, one row per CDR3 protein. The sample lists about 600,000 distinct CDR3 sequences, around 48% seen once, with 20% to 25% in the top ten. CDR1 is DFQATT and CDR2 is SNEGSKA in the germline V gene (reference sequence). J was trimmed by 4 bases and V by 2 bases; bases with no gene match: 10. The CDR3 covers 16 residues. Details on this clonotype: Its antigen remains unknown.

Healthy individuals of Caucasian origin from Russia, aged about 6 to 95, served as donors. Sequencing was carried out using blood. V is TRBV20-1 and J is TRBJ2-3; 9 positions agree with TRBD2. This receptor was obtained from a man older than 75 in good health. The CDR3 is CSARLAGTMGSDTQYF. As DNA, the CDR3 is TGCAGTGCTAGACTAGCGGGAACCATGGGGTCAGATACGCAGTATTTT.